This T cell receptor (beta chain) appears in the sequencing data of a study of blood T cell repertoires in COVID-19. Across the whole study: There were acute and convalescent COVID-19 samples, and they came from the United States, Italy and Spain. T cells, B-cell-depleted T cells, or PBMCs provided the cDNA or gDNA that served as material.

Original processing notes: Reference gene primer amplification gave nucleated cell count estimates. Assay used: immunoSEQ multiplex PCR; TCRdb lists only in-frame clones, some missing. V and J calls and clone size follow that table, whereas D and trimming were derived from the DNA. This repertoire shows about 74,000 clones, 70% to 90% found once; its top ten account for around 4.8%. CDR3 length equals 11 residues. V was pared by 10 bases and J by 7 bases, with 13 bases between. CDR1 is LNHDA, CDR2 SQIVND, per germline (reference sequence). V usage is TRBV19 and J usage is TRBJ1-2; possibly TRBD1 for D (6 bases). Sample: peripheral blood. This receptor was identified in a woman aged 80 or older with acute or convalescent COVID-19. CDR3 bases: TGTGCCACTAGCCTAGGGGGTGGCTACACCTTC. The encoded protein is CATSLGGGYTF.